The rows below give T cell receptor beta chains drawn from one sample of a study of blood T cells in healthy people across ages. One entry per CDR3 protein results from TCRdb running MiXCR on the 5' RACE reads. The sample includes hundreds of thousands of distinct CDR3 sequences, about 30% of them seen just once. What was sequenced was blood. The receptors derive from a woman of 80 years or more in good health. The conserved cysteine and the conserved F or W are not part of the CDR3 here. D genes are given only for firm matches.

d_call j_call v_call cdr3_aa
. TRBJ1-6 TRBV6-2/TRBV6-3 ASTGDRSSYNSPLH
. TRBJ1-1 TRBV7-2 ASSQPGLGTEAF
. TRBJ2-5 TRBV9 ASSVEGVETQY
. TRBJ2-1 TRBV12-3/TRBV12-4 ASRAPGRNEQF
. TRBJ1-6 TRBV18 ASSLPNSPLH
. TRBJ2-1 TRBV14 ASSHQPQGEQF
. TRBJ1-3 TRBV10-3 AISEGARANTIY
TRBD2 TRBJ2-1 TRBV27 ASSSQTGTSGVTNEQF
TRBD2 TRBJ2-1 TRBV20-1 SARIRPSGGATQF
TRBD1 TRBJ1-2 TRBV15 ATSREQGAAGCT
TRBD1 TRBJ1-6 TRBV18 ASPPSRQGAYNSPLH
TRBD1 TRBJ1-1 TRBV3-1 ASSHEDRGGTEAF
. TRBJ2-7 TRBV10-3 AISESRGRGHREQY
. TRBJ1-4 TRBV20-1 SASRSTNEKRF
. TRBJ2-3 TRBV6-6 ASSYDGQITDTQY
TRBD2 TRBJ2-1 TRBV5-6 ASSWERGNEQF
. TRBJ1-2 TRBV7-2 ASSPGWGNYGYT
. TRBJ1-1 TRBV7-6 ASSPPGRNTEAF
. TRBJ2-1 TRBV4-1 ASSQVGGVNYNEQF
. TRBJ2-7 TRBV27 ASRRALSDYEQY
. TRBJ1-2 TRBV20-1 SARGIRGYT
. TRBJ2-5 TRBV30 AWSVQAGAQETQY
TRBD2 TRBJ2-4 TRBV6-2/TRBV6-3 ASSYRGLAGRNIQY
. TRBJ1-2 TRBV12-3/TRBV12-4 ASSLKEKRASYGYT
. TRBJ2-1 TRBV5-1 ASSWDISGEQF
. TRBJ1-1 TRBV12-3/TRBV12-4 ASSFVDGTEAF
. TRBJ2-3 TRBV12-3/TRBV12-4 ASSRGPLFETQY
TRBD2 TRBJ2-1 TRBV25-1 ASSESGTSIYNEQF
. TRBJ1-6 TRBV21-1 ASSKGEGNSYNSPLH
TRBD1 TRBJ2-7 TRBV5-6 ASSLGQAFYEQY
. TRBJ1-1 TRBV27 ASTRQGGSTEAF
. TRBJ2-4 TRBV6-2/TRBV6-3 ASRAGTGISIQY
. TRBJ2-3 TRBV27 AYSFQAGWGDTQY
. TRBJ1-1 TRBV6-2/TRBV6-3 ASSQQGTEAF
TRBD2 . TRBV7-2 ASSLDPLGLAGGKNIQY
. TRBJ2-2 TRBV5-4 ASSPTPGLGGTGELF
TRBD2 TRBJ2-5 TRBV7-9 ASSSGLAGDLLQETQY
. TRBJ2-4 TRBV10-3 AISELQDSGNIQY
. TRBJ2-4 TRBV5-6 ASSLAGTLKNIQY
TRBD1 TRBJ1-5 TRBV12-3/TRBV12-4 ASSTGTGSSNQPQH
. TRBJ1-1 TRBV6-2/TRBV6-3 ASHFGGVAF
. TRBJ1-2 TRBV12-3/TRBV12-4 ASSTGTGYT
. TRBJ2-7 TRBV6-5 ASSFLPGPASYYEQY
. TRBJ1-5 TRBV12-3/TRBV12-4 ASSKFGGSNQPQH
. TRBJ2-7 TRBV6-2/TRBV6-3 ASTDWGTRFEQY
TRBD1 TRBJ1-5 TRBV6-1 ASTITGGNQPQH